This T cell receptor (beta chain) is drawn from a study of T cells after posttransplantation cyclophosphamide. Method: immunoSEQ multiplex PCR; TCRdb's copy keeps in-frame clones and lacks some. Singletons are absent from the sample, which has tens of thousands of clones. This clone has ten or more counts. Its antigen remains unknown. V lost 5 bases and J 5 bases, leaving 11 bases between the germline ends. The CDR3 is 13 amino acids. Germline assignment: CDR1 SGHNT and CDR2 YYREEE (reference sequence). Study observations and caveats: Later blood repertoires were often dominated by clones from the donor CD8+ memory compartment.

The chain links TRBV5-4 to TRBJ2-1; D call uncertain. The sample was PBMCs. This clonotype was obtained from a woman aged 25 to 39 in good health and a related stem cell transplant donor. The chain's CDR3 is CASSSQLNNEQFF. Here the CDR3 DNA reads TGTGCCAGCAGTTCACAGTTAAACAATGAGCAGTTCTTC.